This T cell receptor (beta chain) comes out of a study of CD4+ T cells in melanoma. Study-wide results and limits: Reportedly, melanoma neoantigen-specific CD4+ T cells showed varied differentiation states.

Profiling relied on immunoSEQ multiplex PCR, and the TCRdb table lists in-frame clones only, not all of them. The sample includes around 55,000 clones, roughly 69% of them seen just once. Note on this clone: No antigen is known for it.

What was sequenced was tumor tissue. The clonotype was recovered from a human donor with melanoma.

The CDR3 DNA is TGTGCCAGCAGTACAGGGTTGGGGGGGGGCTACACCTTC. Translation gives CASSTGLGGGYTF. This chain links TRBV2 with TRBJ1-2; weak D call: TRBD1 (6 bases). The CDR3 totals 13 residues. Trimming removed 5 bases at V and 8 bases at J, with 15 bases between. Germline-derived CDR1 and CDR2 are SNHLY and FYNNEI.